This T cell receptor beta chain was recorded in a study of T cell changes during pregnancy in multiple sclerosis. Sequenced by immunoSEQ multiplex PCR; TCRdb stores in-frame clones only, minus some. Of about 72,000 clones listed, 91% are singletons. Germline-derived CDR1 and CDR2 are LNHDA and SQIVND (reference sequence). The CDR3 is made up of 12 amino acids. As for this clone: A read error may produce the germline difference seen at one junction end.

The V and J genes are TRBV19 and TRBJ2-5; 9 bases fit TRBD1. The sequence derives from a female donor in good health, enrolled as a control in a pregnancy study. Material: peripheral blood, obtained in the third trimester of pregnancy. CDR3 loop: CASSIERTGVHF. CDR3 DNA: TGTGCCAGTAGTATAGAAAGGACAGGGGTTCACTTC.